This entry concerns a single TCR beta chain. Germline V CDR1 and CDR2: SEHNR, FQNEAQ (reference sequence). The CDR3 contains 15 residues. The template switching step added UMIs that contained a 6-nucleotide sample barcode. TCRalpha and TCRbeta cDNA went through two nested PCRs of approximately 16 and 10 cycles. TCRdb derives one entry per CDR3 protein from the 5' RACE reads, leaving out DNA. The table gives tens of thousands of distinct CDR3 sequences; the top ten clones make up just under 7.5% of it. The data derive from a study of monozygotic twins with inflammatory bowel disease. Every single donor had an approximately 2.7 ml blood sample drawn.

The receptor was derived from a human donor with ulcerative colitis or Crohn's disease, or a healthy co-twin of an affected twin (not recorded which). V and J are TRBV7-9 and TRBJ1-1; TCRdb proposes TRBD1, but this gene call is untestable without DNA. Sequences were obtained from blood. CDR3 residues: CASSLRQGGGTEAFF. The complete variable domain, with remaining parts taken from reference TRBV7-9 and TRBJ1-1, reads DTGVSQNPRHKITKRGQNVTFRCDPISEHNRLYWYRQTLGQGPEFLTYFQNEAQLEKSRLLSDRFSAERPKGSFSTLEIQRTEQGDSAMYLCASSLRQGGGTEAFFGQGTRLTVV.